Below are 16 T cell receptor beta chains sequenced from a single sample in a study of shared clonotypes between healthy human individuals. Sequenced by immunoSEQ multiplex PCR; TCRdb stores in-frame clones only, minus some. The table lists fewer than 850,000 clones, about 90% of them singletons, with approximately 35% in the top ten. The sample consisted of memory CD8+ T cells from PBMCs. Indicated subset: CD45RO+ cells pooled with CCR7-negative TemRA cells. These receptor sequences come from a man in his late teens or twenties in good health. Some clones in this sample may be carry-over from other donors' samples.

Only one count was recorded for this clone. This CDR3 reads CASNPGQSYEQYF. CDR3 DNA: TGTGCCAGCAACCCGGGACAGTCCTACGAGCAGTACTTC. The rearrangement joins TRBV5-8 to TRBJ2-7; TRBD1 agrees at 7 bases. This CDR3 has 13 residues. Germline loops: CDR1 SGHTS, CDR2 YDEGEE. With 6 bases clipped from V and 1 base from J, the junction kept 4 bases outside the gene matches.

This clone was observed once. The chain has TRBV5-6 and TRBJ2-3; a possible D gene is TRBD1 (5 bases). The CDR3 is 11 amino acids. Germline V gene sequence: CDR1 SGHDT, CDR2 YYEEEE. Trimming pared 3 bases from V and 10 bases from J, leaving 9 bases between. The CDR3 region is CASSWGDAQYF. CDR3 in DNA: TGTGCCAGCAGCTGGGGCGATGCGCAGTATTTT.

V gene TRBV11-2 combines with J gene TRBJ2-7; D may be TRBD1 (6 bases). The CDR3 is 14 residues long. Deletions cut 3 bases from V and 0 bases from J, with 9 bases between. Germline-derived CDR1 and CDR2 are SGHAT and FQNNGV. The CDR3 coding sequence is TGTGCCAGCAGCTTCGGGGACATCTCCTACGAGCAGTACTTC. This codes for CASSFGDISYEQYF. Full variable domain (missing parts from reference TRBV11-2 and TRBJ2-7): EAGVAQSPRYKIIEKRQSVAFWCNPISGHATLYWYQQILGQGPKLLIQFQNNGVVDDSQLPKDRFSAERLKGVDSTLKIQPAKLEDSAVYLCASSFGDISYEQYFGPGTRLTVT.

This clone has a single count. CDR3 amino acids: CASSFTGTRGYNEQFF. CDR3 in DNA: TGTGCCAGCAGCTTCACCGGGACTAGGGGCTACAATGAGCAGTTCTTC. The chain couples TRBV7-9 to TRBJ2-1; TRBD2 matches at 8 bases. Unmatched junction bases numbered 7, after V lost 3 bases and J lost 3 bases. The CDR3 length is 16 residues. Germline CDR1 is SEHNR and CDR2 is FQNEAQ (reference sequence).

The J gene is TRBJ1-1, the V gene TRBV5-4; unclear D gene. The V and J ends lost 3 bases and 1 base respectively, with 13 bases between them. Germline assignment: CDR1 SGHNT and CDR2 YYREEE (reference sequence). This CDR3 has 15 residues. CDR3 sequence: CASSYNGLPNTEAFF. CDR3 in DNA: TGTGCCAGCAGCTATAACGGACTTCCGAACACTGAAGCTTTCTTT.

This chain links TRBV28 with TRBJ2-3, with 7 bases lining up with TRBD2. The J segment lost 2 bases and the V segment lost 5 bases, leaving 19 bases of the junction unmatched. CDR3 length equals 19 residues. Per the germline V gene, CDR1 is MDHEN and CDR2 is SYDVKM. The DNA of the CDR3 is TGTGCCAGCAGTCCCTCGTATGGCGGGAGAGCCCGGATCACAGATACGCAGTATTTT. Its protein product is CASSPSYGGRARITDTQYF.

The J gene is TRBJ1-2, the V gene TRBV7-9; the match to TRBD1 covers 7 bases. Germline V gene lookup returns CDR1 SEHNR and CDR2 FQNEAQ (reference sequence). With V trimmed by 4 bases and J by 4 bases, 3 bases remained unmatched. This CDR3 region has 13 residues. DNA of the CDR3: TGTGCCAGCAGCTCCGGGACAGCCTATGGCTACACCTTC. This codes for CASSSGTAYGYTF.

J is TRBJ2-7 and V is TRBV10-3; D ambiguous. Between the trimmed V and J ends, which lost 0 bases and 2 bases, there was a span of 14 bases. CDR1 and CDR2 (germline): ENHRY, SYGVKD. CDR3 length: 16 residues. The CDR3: CAISESVGRRTYEQYF. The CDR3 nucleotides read TGTGCCATCAGTGAGTCAGTTGGCCGCCGGACCTACGAGCAGTACTTC.

In DNA, the CDR3 is TGTGCCAGCAGCTGGGAGTACCATCAGCCCCAGCATTTT. This translates into CASSWEYHQPQHF. The chain links TRBV11-2 to TRBJ1-5; D remains ambiguous. The CDR3 runs 13 residues. Germline values: CDR1 SGHAT, CDR2 FQNNGV. V lost 4 bases and J lost 5, with 9 bases in between. Looking up the rest from reference TRBV11-2 and TRBJ1-5 gives the full variable domain: EAGVAQSPRYKIIEKRQSVAFWCNPISGHATLYWYQQILGQGPKLLIQFQNNGVVDDSQLPKDRFSAERLKGVDSTLKIQPAKLEDSAVYLCASSWEYHQPQHFGDGTRLSIL.

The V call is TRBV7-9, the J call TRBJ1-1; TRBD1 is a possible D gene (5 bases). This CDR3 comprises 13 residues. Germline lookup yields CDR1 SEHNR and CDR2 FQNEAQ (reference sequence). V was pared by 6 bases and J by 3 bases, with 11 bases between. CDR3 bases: TGTGCCAGCAGGGCAGGGTGGGACACTGAAGCTTTCTTT. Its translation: CASRAGWDTEAFF.

CDR3 region: CASSLAAGPYEQYF. The CDR3 DNA is TGTGCCAGCAGCTTGGCCGCGGGCCCCTACGAGCAGTACTTC. This chain links TRBV5-6 with TRBJ2-7, with D perhaps TRBD2 (5 bases). Germline V lookup: CDR1 SGHDT, CDR2 YYEEEE. The CDR3 is 14 residues long. V gave up 0 bases and J gave up 2 bases, with 9 bases separating them.

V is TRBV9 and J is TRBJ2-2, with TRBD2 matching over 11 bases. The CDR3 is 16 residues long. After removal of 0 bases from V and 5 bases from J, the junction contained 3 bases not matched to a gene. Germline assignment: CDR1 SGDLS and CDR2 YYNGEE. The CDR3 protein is CASSVGLAGGTGELFF. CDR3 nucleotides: TGTGCCAGCAGCGTAGGGCTAGCGGGAGGTACCGGGGAGCTGTTTTTT.

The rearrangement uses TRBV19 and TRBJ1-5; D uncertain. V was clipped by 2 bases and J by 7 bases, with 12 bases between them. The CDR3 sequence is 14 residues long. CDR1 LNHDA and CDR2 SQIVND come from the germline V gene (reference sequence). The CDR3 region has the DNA TGTGCCAGTAGTATATGGTCGACTGACCAGCCCCAGCATTTT. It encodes CASSIWSTDQPQHF.

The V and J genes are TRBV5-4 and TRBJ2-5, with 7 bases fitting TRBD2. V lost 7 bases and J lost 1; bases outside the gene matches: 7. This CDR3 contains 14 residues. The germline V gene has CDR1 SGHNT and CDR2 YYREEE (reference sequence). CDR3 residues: CASHWWEGQETQYF. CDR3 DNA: TGTGCCAGCCACTGGTGGGAGGGCCAAGAGACCCAGTACTTC.

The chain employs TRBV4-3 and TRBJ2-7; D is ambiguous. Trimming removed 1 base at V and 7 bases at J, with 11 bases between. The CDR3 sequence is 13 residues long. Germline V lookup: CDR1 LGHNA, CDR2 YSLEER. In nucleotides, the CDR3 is TGCGCCAGCAGCCAAGCCCTGGTGTGGGAGCAGTACTTC. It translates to CASSQALVWEQYF.

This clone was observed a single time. The CDR3 region has the DNA TGTGCCAGCTCACCACCAGATGAAAAACTGTTTTTT. Its protein product is CASSPPDEKLFF. The chain couples TRBV18 to TRBJ1-4; D gene ambiguous. V shed 0 bases and J shed 6 bases, with 2 bases lying between them. The CDR3 spans 12 residues. The germline V gene has CDR1 KGHSH and CDR2 LQKENI.